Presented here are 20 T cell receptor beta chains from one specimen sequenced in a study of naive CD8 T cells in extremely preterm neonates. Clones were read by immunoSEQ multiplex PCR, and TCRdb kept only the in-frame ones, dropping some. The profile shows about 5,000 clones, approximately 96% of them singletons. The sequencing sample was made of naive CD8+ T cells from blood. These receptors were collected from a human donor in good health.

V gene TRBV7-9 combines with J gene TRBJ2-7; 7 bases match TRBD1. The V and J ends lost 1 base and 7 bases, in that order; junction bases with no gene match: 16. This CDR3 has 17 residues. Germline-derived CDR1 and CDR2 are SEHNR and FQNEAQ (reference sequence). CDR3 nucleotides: TGTGCCAGCAGCTTAGTAGGTGGGGACAGCCGACGAGCGGAGCAGTACTTC. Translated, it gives CASSLVGGDSRRAEQYF.

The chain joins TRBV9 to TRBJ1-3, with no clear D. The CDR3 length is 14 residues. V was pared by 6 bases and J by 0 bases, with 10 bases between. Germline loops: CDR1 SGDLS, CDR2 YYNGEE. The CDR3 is CASNGATSGNTIYF. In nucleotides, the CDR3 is TGTGCCAGCAACGGAGCCACCTCTGGAAACACCATATATTTT.

CDR3 sequence (DNA): TGTGCCAGCATCGCCGGGACTAGCCACACCGGGGAGCTGTTTTTT. This translates into CASIAGTSHTGELFF. The chain links TRBV11-2 to TRBJ2-2; TRBD2 matches 9 bases. Trimming cost V 7 bases and J 3 bases; bases outside gene matches: 6. Germline V gives CDR1 SGHAT, CDR2 FQNNGV. The CDR3 runs to 15 residues.

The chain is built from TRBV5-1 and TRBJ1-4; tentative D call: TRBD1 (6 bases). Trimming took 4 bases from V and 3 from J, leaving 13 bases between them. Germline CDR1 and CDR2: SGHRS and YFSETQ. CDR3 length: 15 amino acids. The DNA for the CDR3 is TGCGCCAGCAGCGAGGGACATACCCCTAATGAAAAACTGTTTTTT. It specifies CASSEGHTPNEKLFF.

CDR3 nucleotide sequence: TGTGCCACTCACCCAACCGGGACTAGCGGGGCCGCGAACACCGGGGAGCTGTTTTTT. Translation: CATHPTGTSGAANTGELFF. The rearrangement links TRBV19 to TRBJ2-2; 13 nucleotides agree with TRBD2. This CDR3 is built from 19 residues. Losses at the gene ends were 10 bases for V and 0 bases for J; bases not matched to a gene: 14. Per the germline V gene, CDR1 is LNHDA and CDR2 is SQIVND (reference sequence). Using reference TRBV19 and TRBJ2-2 for the parts outside the CDR3, the full variable domain is DGGITQSPKYLFRKEGQNVTLSCEQNLNHDAMYWYRQDPGQGLRLIYYSQIVNDFQKGDIAEGYSVSREKKESFPLTVTSAQKNPTAFYLCATHPTGTSGAANTGELFFGEGSRLTVL.

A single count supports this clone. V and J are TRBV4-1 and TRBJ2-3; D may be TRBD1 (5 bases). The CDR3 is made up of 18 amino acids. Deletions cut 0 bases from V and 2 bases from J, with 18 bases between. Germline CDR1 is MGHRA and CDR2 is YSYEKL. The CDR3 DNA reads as TGCGCCAGCAGCCAAGACTCCCGACAGCTAAGGGACACAGATACGCAGTATTTT. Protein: CASSQDSRQLRDTDTQYF.

CDR3 loop: CASRPQLLLSYEQYF. CDR3 nucleotides: TGTGCCAGCCGACCCCAACTACTCCTCTCCTACGAGCAGTACTTC. The chain couples TRBV6-4 to TRBJ2-7; D is uncertain. CDR3 length: 15 residues. Germline V gives CDR1 MRHNA, CDR2 SNTAGT. V was trimmed by 8 bases and J by 0 bases, leaving 17 bases between them.

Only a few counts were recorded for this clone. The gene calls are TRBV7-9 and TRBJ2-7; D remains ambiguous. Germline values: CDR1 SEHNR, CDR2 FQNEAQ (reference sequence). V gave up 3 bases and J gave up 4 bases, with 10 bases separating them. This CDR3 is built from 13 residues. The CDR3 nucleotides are TGTGCCAGCAGCTTGGGCCCCGTTTACGAGCAGTACGTC. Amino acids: CASSLGPVYEQYV.

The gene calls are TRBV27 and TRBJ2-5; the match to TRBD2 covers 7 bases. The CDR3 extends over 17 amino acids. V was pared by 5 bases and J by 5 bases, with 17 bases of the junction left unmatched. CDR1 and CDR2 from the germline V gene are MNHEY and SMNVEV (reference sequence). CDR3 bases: TGTGCCAGCAGTACACGGAACGGGAGGCTAGCGTCTGAGACCCAGTACTTC. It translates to CASSTRNGRLASETQYF.

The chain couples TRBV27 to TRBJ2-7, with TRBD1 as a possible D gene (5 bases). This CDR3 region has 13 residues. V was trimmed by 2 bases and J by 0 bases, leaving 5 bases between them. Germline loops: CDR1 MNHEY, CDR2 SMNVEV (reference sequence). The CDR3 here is CASSLDSSYEQYF. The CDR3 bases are TGTGCCAGCAGTTTAGACAGCTCCTACGAGCAGTACTTC.

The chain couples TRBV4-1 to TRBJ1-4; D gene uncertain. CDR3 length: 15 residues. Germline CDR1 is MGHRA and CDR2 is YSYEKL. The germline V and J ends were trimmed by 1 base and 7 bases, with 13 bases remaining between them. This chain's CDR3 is CASSQVQQRPEKLFF. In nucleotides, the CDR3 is TGCGCCAGCAGCCAAGTACAGCAAAGGCCTGAAAAACTGTTTTTT.

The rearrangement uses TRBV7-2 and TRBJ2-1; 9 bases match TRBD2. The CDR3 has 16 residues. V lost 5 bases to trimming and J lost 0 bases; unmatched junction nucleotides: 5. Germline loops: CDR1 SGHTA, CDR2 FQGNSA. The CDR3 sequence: CASSTLAGASYNEQFF. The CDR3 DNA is TGTGCCAGCAGCACCTTAGCGGGGGCCTCCTACAATGAGCAGTTCTTC. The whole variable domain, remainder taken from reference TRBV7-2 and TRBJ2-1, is GAGVSQSPSNKVTEKGKDVELRCDPISGHTALYWYRQSLGQGLEFLIYFQGNSAPDKSGLPSDRFSAERTGGSVSTLTIQRTQQEDSAVYLCASSTLAGASYNEQFFGPGTRLTVL.

CDR3 in DNA: TGTGCCAGTTGGGAGGGGCCCCCGCGCACAGATACGCAGTATTTT. It specifies CASWEGPPRTDTQYF. This chain links TRBV27 with TRBJ2-3; 7 bases map to TRBD2. From germline, CDR1 is MNHEY and CDR2 SMNVEV (reference sequence). Trimming took 9 bases from V and 1 from J; bases not matched to a gene: 10. The CDR3 has 15 residues.

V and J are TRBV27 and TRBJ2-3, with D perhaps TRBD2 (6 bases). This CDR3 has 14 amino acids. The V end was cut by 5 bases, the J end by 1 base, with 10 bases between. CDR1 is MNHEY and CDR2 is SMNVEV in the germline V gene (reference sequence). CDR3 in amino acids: CASSLAMGTDTQYF. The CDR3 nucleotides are TGTGCCAGCAGTCTAGCGATGGGCACAGATACGCAGTATTTT.

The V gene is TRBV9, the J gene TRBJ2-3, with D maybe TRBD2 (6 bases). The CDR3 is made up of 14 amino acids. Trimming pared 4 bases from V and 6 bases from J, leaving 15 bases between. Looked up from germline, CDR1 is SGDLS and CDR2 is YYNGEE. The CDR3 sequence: CASSLDAGKDTQYF. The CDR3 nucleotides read TGTGCCAGCAGCCTCGACGCGGGGAAGGATACGCAGTATTTT.

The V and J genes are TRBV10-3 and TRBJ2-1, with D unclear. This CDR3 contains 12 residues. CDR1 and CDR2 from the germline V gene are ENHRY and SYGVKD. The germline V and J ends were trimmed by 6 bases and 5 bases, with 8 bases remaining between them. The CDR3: CAISLYDNEQFF. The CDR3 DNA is TGTGCCATCAGCCTCTATGACAATGAGCAGTTCTTC.

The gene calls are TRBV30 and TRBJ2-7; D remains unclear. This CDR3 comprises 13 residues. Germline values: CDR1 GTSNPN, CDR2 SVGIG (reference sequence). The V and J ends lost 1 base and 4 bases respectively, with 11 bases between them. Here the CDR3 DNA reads TGTGCCTGGAGTGAGACAAACACTTACGAGCAGTACTTC. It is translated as CAWSETNTYEQYF.

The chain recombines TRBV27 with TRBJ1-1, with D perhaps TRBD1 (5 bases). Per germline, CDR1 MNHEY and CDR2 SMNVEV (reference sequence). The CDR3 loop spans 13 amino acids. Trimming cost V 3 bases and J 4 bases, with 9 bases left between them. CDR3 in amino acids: CASSLQGGTEAFF. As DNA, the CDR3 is TGTGCCAGCAGTTTGCAGGGAGGCACTGAAGCTTTCTTT.

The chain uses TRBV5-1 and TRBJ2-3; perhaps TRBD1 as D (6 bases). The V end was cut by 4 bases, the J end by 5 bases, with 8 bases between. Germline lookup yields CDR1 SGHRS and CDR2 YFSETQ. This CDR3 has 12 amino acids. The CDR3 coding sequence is TGCGCCAGCAGCCGGACAGAAGATACGCAGTATTTT. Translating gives CASSRTEDTQYF.

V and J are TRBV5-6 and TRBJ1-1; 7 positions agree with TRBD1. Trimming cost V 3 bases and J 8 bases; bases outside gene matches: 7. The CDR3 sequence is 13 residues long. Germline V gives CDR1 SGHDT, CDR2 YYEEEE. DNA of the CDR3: TGTGCCAGCAGCTGGGACAGTACTGGAGAAGCTTTCTTT. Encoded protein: CASSWDSTGEAFF.